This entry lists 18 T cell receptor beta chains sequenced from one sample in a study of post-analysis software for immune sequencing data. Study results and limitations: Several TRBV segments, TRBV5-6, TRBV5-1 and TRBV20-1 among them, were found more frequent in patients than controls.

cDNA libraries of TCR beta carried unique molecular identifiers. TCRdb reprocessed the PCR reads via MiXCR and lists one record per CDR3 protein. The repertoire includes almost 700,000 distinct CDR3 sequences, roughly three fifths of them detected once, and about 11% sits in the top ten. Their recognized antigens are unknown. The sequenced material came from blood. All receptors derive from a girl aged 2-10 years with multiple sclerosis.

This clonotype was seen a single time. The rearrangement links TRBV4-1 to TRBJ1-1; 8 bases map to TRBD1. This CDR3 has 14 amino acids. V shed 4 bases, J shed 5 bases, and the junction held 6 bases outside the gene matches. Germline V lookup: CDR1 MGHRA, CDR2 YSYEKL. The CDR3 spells CASSPTGVRTEAFF. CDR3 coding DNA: TGCGCCAGCAGCCCGACAGGGGTAAGAACTGAAGCTTTCTTT.

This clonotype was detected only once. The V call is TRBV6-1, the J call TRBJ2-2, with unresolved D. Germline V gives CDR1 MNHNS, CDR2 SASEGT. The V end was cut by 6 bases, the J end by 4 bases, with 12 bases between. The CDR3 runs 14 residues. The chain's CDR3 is CASRVSQSTGELFF. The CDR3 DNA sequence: TGTGCCAGCAGGGTCTCACAGAGCACCGGGGAGCTGTTTTTT.

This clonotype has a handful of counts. The chain's CDR3 is CASSLPSGGTDTQYF. The CDR3 DNA sequence: TGTGCCAGCAGTCTACCCTCAGGGGGCACAGATACGCAGTATTTT. The chain couples TRBV7-9 to TRBJ2-3, with a possible D match to TRBD1 (6 bases). V was pared by 6 bases and J by 1 base, with 14 bases between. The CDR3 covers 15 residues. Germline CDR1 is SEHNR and CDR2 is FQNEAQ (reference sequence).

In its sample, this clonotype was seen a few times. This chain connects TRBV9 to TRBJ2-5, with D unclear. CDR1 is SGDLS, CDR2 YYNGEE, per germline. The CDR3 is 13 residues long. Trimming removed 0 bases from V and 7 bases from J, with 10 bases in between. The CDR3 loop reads CASSVATEGTQYF. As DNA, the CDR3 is TGTGCCAGCAGCGTAGCGACTGAAGGGACCCAGTACTTC.

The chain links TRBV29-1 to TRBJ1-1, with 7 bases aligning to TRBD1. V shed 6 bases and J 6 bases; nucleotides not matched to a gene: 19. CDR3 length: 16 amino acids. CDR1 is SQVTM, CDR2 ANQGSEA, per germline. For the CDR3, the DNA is TGCAGCGTAGGATTCTTCGAGAGGGGGCCGTACGCTGAAGCTTTCTTT. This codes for CSVGFFERGPYAEAFF.

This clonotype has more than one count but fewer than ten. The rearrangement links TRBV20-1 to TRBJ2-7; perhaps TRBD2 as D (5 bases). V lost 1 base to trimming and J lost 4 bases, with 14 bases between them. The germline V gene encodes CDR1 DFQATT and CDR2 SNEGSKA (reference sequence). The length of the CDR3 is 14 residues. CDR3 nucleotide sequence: TGCAGTGCTAGAGGCCCCGCGGGCGGGTACGAGCAGTACTTC. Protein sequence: CSARGPAGGYEQYF.

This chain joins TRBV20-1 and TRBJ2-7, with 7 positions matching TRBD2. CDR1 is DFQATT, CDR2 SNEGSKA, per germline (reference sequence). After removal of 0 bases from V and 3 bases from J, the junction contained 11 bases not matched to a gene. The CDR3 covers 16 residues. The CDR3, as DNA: TGCAGTGCTAGAGATGGGCTAGCGGAAGGAATCTACGAGCAGTACTTC. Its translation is CSARDGLAEGIYEQYF.

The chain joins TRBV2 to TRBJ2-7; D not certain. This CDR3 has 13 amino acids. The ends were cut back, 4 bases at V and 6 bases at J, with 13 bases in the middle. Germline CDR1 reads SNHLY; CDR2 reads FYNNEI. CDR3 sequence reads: CASSVREIGEQYF. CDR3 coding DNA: TGTGCCAGCAGTGTTAGAGAAATTGGCGAGCAGTACTTC.

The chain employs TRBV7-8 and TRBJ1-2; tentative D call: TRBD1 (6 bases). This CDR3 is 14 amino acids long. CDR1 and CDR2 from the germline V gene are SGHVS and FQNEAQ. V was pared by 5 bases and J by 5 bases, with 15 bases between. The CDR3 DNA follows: TGTGCCAGCAGCCCAACAAGACAGGATTATGGCTACACCTTC. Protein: CASSPTRQDYGYTF. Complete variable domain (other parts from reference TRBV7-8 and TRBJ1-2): GAGVSQSPRYKVAKRGQDVALRCDPISGHVSLFWYQQALGQGPEFLTYFQNEAQLDKSGLPSDRFFAERPEGSVSTLKIQRTQQEDSAVYLCASSPTRQDYGYTFGSGTRLTVV.

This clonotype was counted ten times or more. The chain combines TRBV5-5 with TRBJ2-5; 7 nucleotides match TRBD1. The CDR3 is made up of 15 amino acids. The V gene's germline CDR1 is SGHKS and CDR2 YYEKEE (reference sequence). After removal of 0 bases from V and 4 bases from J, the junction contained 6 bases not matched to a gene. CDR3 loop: CASSLGRGSLETQYF. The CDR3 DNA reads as TGTGCCAGCAGCTTGGGCAGGGGGTCCCTAGAGACCCAGTACTTC.

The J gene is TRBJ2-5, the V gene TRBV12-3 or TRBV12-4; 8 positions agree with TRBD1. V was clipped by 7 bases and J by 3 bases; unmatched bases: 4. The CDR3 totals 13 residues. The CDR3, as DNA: TGTGCCAGCAAGCAGACAGGGGAAGAGACCCAGTACTTC. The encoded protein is CASKQTGEETQYF.

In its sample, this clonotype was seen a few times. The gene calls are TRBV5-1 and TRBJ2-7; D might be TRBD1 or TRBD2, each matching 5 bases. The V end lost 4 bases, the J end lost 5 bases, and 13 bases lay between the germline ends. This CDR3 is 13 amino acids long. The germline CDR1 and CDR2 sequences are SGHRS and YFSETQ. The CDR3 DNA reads TGCGCCAGCAGCATCCTCCCGGGACACGAGCAGTACTTC. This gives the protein CASSILPGHEQYF.

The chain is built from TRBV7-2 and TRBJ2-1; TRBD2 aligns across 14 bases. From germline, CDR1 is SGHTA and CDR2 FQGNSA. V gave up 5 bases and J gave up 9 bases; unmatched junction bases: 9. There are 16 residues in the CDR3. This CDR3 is CASSPTGTSGSSEQFF. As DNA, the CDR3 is TGTGCCAGCAGCCCGACCGGGACTAGCGGGAGTAGTGAGCAGTTCTTC.

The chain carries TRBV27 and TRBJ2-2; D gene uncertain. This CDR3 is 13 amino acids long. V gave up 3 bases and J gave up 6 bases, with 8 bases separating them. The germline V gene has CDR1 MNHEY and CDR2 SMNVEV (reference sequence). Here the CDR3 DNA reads TGTGCCAGCAGTTTGGGTACAGCCGGGGAGCTGTTTTTT. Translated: CASSLGTAGELFF.

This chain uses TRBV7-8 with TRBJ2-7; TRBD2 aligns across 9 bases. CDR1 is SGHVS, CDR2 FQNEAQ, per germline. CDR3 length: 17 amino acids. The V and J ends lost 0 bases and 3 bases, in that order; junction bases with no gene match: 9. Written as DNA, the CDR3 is TGTGCCAGCAGCTTAGCGCCCAGAGCGGGAGGCTACTACGAGCAGTACTTC. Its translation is CASSLAPRAGGYYEQYF.

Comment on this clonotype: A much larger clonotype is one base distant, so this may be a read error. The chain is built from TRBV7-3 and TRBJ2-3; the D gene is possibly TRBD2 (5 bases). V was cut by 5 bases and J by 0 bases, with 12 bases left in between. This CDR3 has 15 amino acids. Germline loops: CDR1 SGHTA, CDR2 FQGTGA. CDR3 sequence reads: CASSPGIGSTDTQYF. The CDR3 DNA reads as TGTGCCAGCAGCCCCGGGATAGGGAGCACAGATACGCAGTATTTT.

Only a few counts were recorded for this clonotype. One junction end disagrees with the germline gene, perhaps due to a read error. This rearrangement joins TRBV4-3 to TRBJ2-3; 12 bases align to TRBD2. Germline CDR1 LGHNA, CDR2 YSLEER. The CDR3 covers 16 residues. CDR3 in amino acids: CASSQGLAGFTDTQYF. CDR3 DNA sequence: TGCGCCAGCAGTCAAGGACTAGCGGGGTTCACAGATACGCAGTATTTT.

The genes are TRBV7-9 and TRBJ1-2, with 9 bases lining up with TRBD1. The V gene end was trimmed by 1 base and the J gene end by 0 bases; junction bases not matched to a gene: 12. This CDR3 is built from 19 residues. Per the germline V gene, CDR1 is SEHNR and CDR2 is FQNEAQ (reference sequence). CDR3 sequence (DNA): TGTGCCAGCAGCTTAGGTACCCGCGGGACAGGGCCAACTAACTATGGCTACACCTTC. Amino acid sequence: CASSLGTRGTGPTNYGYTF.